A selection of T cell receptor beta chains follows, all from one sample in a study of T cells in Graves' hyperthyroidism and ophthalmopathy. TCRdb processed the multiplex PCR reads anew with MiXCR; each CDR3 protein has one entry. The repertoire holds over 700,000 distinct CDR3 sequences, with roughly 40% as singletons. The source material was blood. The receptors stem from a man aged 18-30 years with Graves' hyperthyroidism. Each CDR3 is given with its conserved first and last residue. The D gene is left open where the match is weak. The size entry is marked missing in some rows and otherwise reads once, few, many or a size class.

cdr3_aa,cdr3_nt,d_call,v_call,j_call,clone_size
CASLGGASLHF,TGTGCCAGCTTGGGAGGGGCGAGCCTTCACTTC,TRBD2,TRBV7-2,TRBJ2-7,many
CASSLGLNRDTEAFF,TGTGCCAGCAGCTTAGGCCTGAACAGGGACACTGAAGCTTTCTTT,-,TRBV7-2,TRBJ1-1,many
CVSSLERRGNQPQHF,TGTGTCAGCAGTTTAGAGAGGAGGGGCAATCAGCCCCAGCATTTT,-,TRBV12-3/TRBV12-4,TRBJ1-5,once
CASSQDQAGLFF,TGTGCCAGCAGCCAAGATCAAGCGGGACTGTTTTTT,-,TRBV3-1,TRBJ1-4,-
CASSPVVYRDRGRLGNTEAFF,TGTGCCAGCAGTCCGGTCGTATATCGAGACAGGGGGCGCTTGGGGAACACTGAAGCTTTCTTT,TRBD1,TRBV2,TRBJ1-1,few
CASGYREFWETQYF,TGTGCCAGCGGGTACAGGGAATTTTGGGAGACCCAGTACTTC,-,TRBV10-3,TRBJ2-5,-
CASSPLAGEGETQYF,TGCGCCAGCAGCCCACTAGCGGGAGAAGGAGAGACCCAGTACTTC,TRBD2,TRBV4-1,TRBJ2-5,-
CSARWRGSTGELFF,TGCAGTGCTAGGTGGCGGGGGTCCACCGGGGAGCTGTTTTTT,TRBD2,TRBV20-1,TRBJ2-2,many
CASREATEAFF,TGTGCCAGCAGGGAGGCCACTGAAGCTTTCTTT,-,TRBV12-3/TRBV12-4,TRBJ1-1,few
CASTQGMNTEAFF,TGTGCCAGCACCCAGGGCATGAACACTGAAGCTTTCTTT,-,TRBV11-2,TRBJ1-1,many
CASNAVIGQLQETQYF,TGTGCCAGCAACGCCGTAATTGGACAGCTACAAGAGACCCAGTACTTC,-,TRBV7-6,TRBJ2-5,-
CSQDWGGLDTEAFF,TGCAGCCAAGATTGGGGGGGATTGGACACTGAAGCTTTCTTT,-,TRBV29-1,TRBJ1-1,-
CSARDIGPLNQPQHF,TGCAGTGCTAGAGATATAGGGCCGCTCAATCAGCCCCAGCATTTT,-,TRBV20-1,TRBJ1-5,-
CSASPLGLAGASTQETQYF,TGCAGTGCTAGCCCCCTGGGCCTAGCGGGGGCCTCTACCCAAGAGACCCAGTACTTC,TRBD2,TRBV20-1,TRBJ2-5,few
CAIRTSTGGENYGYTF,TGTGCCATCAGGACTTCTACCGGAGGGGAGAACTATGGCTACACCTTC,-,TRBV10-3,TRBJ1-2,few
CAISEQGTWDGYTF,TGTGCCATCAGTGAGCAGGGAACATGGGATGGCTACACCTTC,-,TRBV10-3,TRBJ1-2,few
CAISEGLGEKLFF,TGTGCCATCAGTGAAGGGCTGGGGGAAAAACTGTTTTTT,-,TRBV10-3,TRBJ1-4,many
CASRDGGGNQPQHF,TGTGCCAGCAGGGACGGTGGAGGTAATCAGCCCCAGCATTTT,-,TRBV12-3/TRBV12-4,TRBJ1-5,-
CASSKLAGGYEQYF,TGTGCCAGCAGCAAACTAGCGGGGGGTTACGAGCAGTACTTC,TRBD2,TRBV7-9,TRBJ2-7,many
CASSQTRGPDSPLHF,TGCGCCAGCAGCCAGACCAGGGGTCCGGATTCACCCCTCCACTTT,-,TRBV5-1,TRBJ1-6,few
CASSLFHGQGAHNEQYF,TGTGCCAGCAGCTTGTTCCATGGACAGGGGGCGCACAACGAGCAGTACTTC,TRBD1,TRBV5-6,TRBJ2-7,-
CATSVMTGGENEQYF,TGTGCCACCAGTGTCATGACAGGGGGAGAAAACGAGCAGTACTTC,TRBD1,TRBV24-1,TRBJ2-7,-
CASSPLGQGAYEQYF,TGTGCCAGTAGTCCGTTAGGACAGGGGGCCTACGAGCAGTACTTC,TRBD1,TRBV19,TRBJ2-7,few